This T cell receptor (beta chain) appears in the sequencing data of a study of blood T cell repertoires in COVID-19. Study-wide background: Italy, Spain and the United States were the sources of the convalescent and acute COVID-19 samples. T cells, B-cell-depleted T cells, or PBMCs provided the cDNA or gDNA that served as material.

The germline CDR1 and CDR2 sequences are LGHDT and YNNKEL (reference sequence). With 1 base removed from V and 3 bases from J, the gap between germline ends came to 10 bases. This CDR3 comprises 15 residues. This clone was recorded a few times. Authors' data handling: Reference gene primer amplification in the assay estimated nucleated cell counts. Only in-frame clones appear in the TCRdb table, and some are missing; sequencing was by immunoSEQ multiplex PCR. For V, J and clone size, that table is used; D and trimming come from the DNA. The sample holds approximately 190,000 clones, 80% seen once. This sequence joins TRBV3-1 (or the pseudogene TRBV3-2) and TRBJ1-5, with D perhaps matching TRBD1 (6 bases). Material for sequencing was peripheral blood. The sequence derives from a man aged 55 to 70 with acute or convalescent COVID-19. The CDR3 loop is CASSQGGQINQPQHF. The CDR3 DNA follows: TGTGCCAGCAGCCAAGGGGGACAAATCAATCAGCCCCAGCATTTT.